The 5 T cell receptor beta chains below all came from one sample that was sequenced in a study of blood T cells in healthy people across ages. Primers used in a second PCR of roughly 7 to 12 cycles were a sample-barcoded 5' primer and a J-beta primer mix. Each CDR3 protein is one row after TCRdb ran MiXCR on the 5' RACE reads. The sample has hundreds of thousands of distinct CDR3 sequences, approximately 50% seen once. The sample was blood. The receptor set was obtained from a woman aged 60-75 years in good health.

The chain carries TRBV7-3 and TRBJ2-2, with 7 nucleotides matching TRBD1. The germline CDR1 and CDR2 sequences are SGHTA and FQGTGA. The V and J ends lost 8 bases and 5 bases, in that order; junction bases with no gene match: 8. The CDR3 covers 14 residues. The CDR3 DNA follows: TGTGCCAGCGCGACAGGGATGAATACCGGGGAGCTGTTTTTT. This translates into CASATGMNTGELFF.

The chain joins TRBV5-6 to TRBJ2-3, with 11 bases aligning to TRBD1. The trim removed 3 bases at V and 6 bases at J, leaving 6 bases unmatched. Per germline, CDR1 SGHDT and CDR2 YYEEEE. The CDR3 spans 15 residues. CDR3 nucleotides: TGTGCCAGCAGCTGGGGGGACAGGGGGTTGGATACGCAGTATTTT. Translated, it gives CASSWGDRGLDTQYF.

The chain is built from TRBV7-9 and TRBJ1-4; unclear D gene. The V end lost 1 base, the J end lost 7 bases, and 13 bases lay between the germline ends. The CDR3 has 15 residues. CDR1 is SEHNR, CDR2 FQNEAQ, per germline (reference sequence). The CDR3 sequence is CASSLGAGGVEKLFF. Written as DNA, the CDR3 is TGTGCCAGCAGCTTAGGCGCAGGCGGCGTTGAAAAACTGTTTTTT.

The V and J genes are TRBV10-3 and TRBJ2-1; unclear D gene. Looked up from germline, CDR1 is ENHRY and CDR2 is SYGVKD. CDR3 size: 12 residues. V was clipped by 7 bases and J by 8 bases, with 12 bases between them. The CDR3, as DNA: TGTGCCATCACAGCCATGGGCGATGAGCAGTTCTTC. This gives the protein CAITAMGDEQFF.

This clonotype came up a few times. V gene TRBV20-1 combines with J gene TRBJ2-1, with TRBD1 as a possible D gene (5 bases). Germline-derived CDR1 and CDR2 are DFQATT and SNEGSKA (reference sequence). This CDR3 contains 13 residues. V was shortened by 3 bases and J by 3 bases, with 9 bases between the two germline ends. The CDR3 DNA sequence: TGCAGTGCTAGGCAGGGTGTCTACAATGAGCAGTTCTTC. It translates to CSARQGVYNEQFF.